The clone carrying this TCR beta chain is a singleton in its sample. These data originate in a study of shared clonotypes between healthy human individuals. The CDR3 has 14 amino acids. Germline-derived CDR1 and CDR2 are SGHRS and YFSETQ. V lost 4 bases and J lost 0, with 11 bases in between. Evenly divided among several immunoSEQ plates was the genomic DNA of each subset. 200 to 250 ng DNA, 25,000 to 30,000 T cell genomes, went into each sorted-subset replicate PCR. The data were produced by immunoSEQ multiplex PCR, yet TCRdb's version contains in-frame clones alone and is incomplete. The sample consists of 650,000 to 750,000 clones, around 72% of them appearing once.

Sequences were obtained from memory CD4+ T cells sorted from blood. Noted subset: CD45RA-negative fraction. The clonotype comes from a woman aged 25 to 39 in good health. The chain uses TRBV5-1 and TRBJ2-7, with TRBD2 as a possible D gene (6 bases). CDR3 in DNA: TGCGCCAGCAGCCAAACGACTAGCTCCTACGAGCAGTACTTC. This gives the protein CASSQTTSSYEQYF.